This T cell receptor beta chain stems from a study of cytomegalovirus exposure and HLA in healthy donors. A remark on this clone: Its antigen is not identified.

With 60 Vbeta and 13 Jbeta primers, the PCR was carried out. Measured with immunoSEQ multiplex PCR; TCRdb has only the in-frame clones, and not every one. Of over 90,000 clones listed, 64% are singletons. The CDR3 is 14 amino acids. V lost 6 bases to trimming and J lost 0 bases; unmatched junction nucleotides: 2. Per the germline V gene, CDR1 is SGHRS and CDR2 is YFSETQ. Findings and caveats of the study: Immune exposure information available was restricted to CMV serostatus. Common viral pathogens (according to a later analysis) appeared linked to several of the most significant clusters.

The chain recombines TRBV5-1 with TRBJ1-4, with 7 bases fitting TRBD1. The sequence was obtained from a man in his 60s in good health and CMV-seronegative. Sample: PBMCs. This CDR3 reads CASNTGATNEKLFF. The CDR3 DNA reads TGCGCCAGCAATACAGGGGCAACTAATGAAAAACTGTTTTTT.